The 5 T cell receptor beta chains below come from one sample, sequenced in a study of vaccination and CD4 T cells after COVID-19 (dated 2022 in TCRdb). Libraries came from PCR. Sequencing was carried out with an Illumina iSeq 100. At the Johns Hopkins FTIC core, DNA from the cultured CD4+ T cells underwent TCR sequencing with the Oncomine TCR Beta short-read assay. TCRdb trimmed public reads at Q25 via fastp, called clones via MiXCR and kept in-frame beta chains. A single entry per CDR3 protein holds the most common genes and DNA from its merged rows. The sample table shows around 11,000 distinct CDR3 sequences, and around 40% are seen once. The ten largest clones represent approximately 29% of the sample. Their target antigens are unknown. The treatment or condition label for this specimen denotes: approximately nine-day PBMC culture with coronavirus spike peptide pools or control peptides (ViraFEST assay).

The sequenced material came from CD4+ T cells from blood, cultured in vitro. The receptor source for this set is a human donor who had recovered from COVID-19.

The chain combines TRBV6-1 with TRBJ1-2, with 7 bases aligning to TRBD1. The CDR3 is 12 amino acids. Germline trimming cut 6 bases from V and 7 bases from J; bases unmatched to any gene: 5. Germline assignment: CDR1 MNHNS and CDR2 SASEGT. The CDR3 reads CASSTGDTGYTF. In DNA, the CDR3 is TGTGCCAGCAGCACAGGGGACACTGGCTACACCTTC.

The chain carries TRBV7-2 and TRBJ2-5, with 7 nucleotides matching TRBD2. V lost 7 bases and J lost 2; bases outside the gene matches: 7. The CDR3 has 14 residues. The germline V gene encodes CDR1 SGHTA and CDR2 FQGNSA. The CDR3 protein is CASTLNGGQETQYF. CDR3 in DNA: TGTGCCAGCACCCTAAACGGGGGGCAAGAGACCCAGTACTTC.

The chain's CDR3 is CAARTSGSDEQYF. The CDR3 region has the DNA TGTGCCGCTCGGACTAGCGGGAGCGACGAGCAGTACTTC. V usage is TRBV6-1 and J usage is TRBJ2-7, with 13 positions matching TRBD2. CDR3 size: 13 residues. Germline-derived CDR1 and CDR2 are MNHNS and SASEGT. The junction had 6 bases not matched to a gene; V was cut back by 11 bases and J by 5 bases.

V and J are TRBV12-3 or TRBV12-4 and TRBJ1-2, with 8 positions matching TRBD1. J gave up 8 bases and V 5 bases, and 10 bases lay outside the gene matches. This CDR3 region has 14 residues. As DNA, the CDR3 is TGTGCCAGCAGTCCTACCGTGACAGGGGTCGGCTACACCTTC. It translates to CASSPTVTGVGYTF.

The J gene is TRBJ2-1, the V gene TRBV19; 7 bases are a match to TRBD1. The CDR3 consists of 16 residues. In germline, CDR1 is LNHDA, CDR2 SQIVND (reference sequence). Trimming took 6 bases from V and 6 from J; bases not matched to a gene: 14. This CDR3 is CASSRTGTVRSNEQFF. The CDR3 nucleotides read TGTGCCAGTAGCAGAACCGGGACAGTTAGATCCAATGAGCAGTTCTTC. The whole variable domain, remainder taken from reference TRBV19 and TRBJ2-1, is DGGITQSPKYLFRKEGQNVTLSCEQNLNHDAMYWYRQDPGQGLRLIYYSQIVNDFQKGDIAEGYSVSREKKESFPLTVTSAQKNPTAFYLCASSRTGTVRSNEQFFGPGTRLTVL.